The 11 T cell receptor beta chains below were found in one sample sequenced in a study of blood T cells in healthy people across ages. Next came a second PCR, run for about 7 to 12 cycles, which used a sample-barcoded 5' primer along with a J-beta primer mix. TCRdb re-called the 5' RACE reads with MiXCR, one entry per CDR3 protein. The sample lists almost 1 million distinct CDR3 sequences, roughly half seen once, with over 20% in the top ten. Sample: blood. The receptors were sampled from a woman aged 60-75 years in good health.

This clonotype appeared many times. The chain has TRBV12-3 or TRBV12-4 and TRBJ2-3; the D is unclear. The CDR3 is 12 residues long. V was cut by 2 bases and J by 4 bases, with 4 bases left in between. This CDR3 is CASSLLADTQYF. The CDR3 nucleotides are TGTGCCAGCAGTTTATTGGCAGATACGCAGTATTTT.

The CDR3 spells CSALRSRLARGRETQYF. The CDR3 DNA follows: TGCAGTGCCCTCCGGTCCCGCCTAGCGAGAGGACGGGAGACCCAGTACTTC. This chain connects TRBV20-1 to TRBJ2-7; possibly TRBD2 for D (6 bases). The tail of the sequence fits TRBJ2-5 better, so the J call may be wrong. The germline V gene has CDR1 DFQATT and CDR2 SNEGSKA (reference sequence). This CDR3 has 17 amino acids.

This clonotype was seen a handful of times. This rearrangement joins TRBV4-1 to TRBJ2-7; the D gene is possibly TRBD1 (5 bases). The germline V and J ends were trimmed by 4 bases and 2 bases, with 15 bases remaining between them. The CDR3 contains 15 residues. Germline CDR1 MGHRA, CDR2 YSYEKL. CDR3 in DNA: TGCGCCAGCAGCCGCCAAACCCAGGGTGCCTACGAGCAGTACTTC. Amino acid sequence: CASSRQTQGAYEQYF.

This chain connects TRBV4-1 to TRBJ2-5, with D tentatively TRBD2 (6 bases). V was shortened by 0 bases and J by 2 bases, with 16 bases between the two germline ends. The CDR3 runs 17 residues. Per the germline V gene, CDR1 is MGHRA and CDR2 is YSYEKL. The CDR3 nucleotides are TGCGCCAGCAGCCAAGATCGGCGTCTAGCGTTTCAAGAGACCCAGTACTTC. Protein: CASSQDRRLAFQETQYF.

This sequence joins TRBV12-3 or TRBV12-4 and TRBJ2-1, with D maybe TRBD2 (5 bases). The CDR3 loop spans 16 amino acids. V was shortened by 2 bases and J by 2 bases, with 13 bases between the two germline ends. The CDR3 nucleotides read TGTGCCAGCAGTTTAACTGGTAAGAGGGCCTACAATGAGCAGTTCTTC. This translates into CASSLTGKRAYNEQFF.

This sequence joins TRBV11-3 and TRBJ2-5; D ambiguous. Germline V gene data show CDR1 as SGHNT and CDR2 as YENEEA. The ends were cut back, 0 bases at V and 11 bases at J, with 13 bases in the middle. The CDR3 sequence is 13 residues long. The CDR3 bases are TGTGCCAGCAGCTTAGACGTCCACAATGAGCAGTACTTC. The encoded protein is CASSLDVHNEQYF.

This clonotype has just a few counts. The chain has TRBV20-1 and TRBJ2-5; no definite D call. The CDR3 is 15 residues long. Trimming pared 0 bases from V and 5 bases from J, leaving 16 bases between. Germline lookup yields CDR1 DFQATT and CDR2 SNEGSKA (reference sequence). This CDR3 is CSARDPSSGVETQYF. For the CDR3, the DNA is TGCAGTGCTAGAGATCCTTCTTCGGGTGTGGAGACCCAGTACTTC.

This clonotype was seen only a few times. The gene calls are TRBV14 and TRBJ2-5; D is undetermined. CDR3 length equals 15 residues. Per the germline V gene, CDR1 is SGHDN and CDR2 is FVKESK. V was shortened by 5 bases and J by 1 base, with 14 bases between the two germline ends. The CDR3 region is CASSARVLSQETQYF. CDR3 nucleotide sequence: TGTGCCAGCAGCGCTCGCGTTTTGTCCCAAGAGACCCAGTACTTC.

This clonotype was recorded once. One junction end does not reproduce the germline sequence, and a read error may be involved. This sequence joins TRBV28 and TRBJ2-1; weak D call: TRBD1 (6 bases). The CDR3 extends over 14 amino acids. Germline lookup yields CDR1 MDHEN and CDR2 SYDVKM. The CDR3: CAGSWGLTYNEQFF. The CDR3 coding sequence is TGTGCCGGCAGTTGGGGGCTCACCTACAATGAGCAGTTCTTC.

The V and J genes are TRBV7-6 and TRBJ2-1, with 9 bases identical to TRBD2. The CDR3 runs to 16 residues. After removal of 5 bases from V and 6 bases from J, the junction contained 11 bases not matched to a gene. Looked up from germline, CDR1 is SGHVS and CDR2 is FNYEAQ. CDR3 sequence reads: CASSNSYGTSLNEQFF. The CDR3 DNA sequence: TGTGCCAGCAGCAACTCCTACGGGACTAGCCTCAATGAGCAGTTCTTC.

This chain links TRBV29-1 with TRBJ2-1; TRBD2 is a possible D gene (6 bases). The germline V gene has CDR1 SQVTM and CDR2 ANQGSEA. The length of the CDR3 is 15 residues. The germline V and J ends were trimmed by 4 bases and 4 bases, with 17 bases remaining between them. The CDR3 here is CSVVDTGTRYNEQFF. The CDR3 bases are TGCAGCGTTGTAGACACCGGGACTCGATACAATGAGCAGTTCTTC.